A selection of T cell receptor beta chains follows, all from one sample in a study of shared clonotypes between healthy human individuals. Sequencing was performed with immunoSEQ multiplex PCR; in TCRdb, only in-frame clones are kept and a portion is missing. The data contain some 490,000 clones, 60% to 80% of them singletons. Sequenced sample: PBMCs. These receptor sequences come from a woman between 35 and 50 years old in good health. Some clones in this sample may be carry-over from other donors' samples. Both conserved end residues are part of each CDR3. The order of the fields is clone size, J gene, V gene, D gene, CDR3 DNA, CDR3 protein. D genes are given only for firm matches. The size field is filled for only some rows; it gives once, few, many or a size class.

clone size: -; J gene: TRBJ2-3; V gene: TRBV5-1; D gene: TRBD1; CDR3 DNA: TGCGCCAGCAGCCCACAGGGGGCCGCGGATACGCAGTATTTT; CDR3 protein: CASSPQGAADTQYF
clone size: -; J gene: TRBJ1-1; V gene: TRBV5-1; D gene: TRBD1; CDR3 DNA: TGCGCCAGCAGCCGAAGATTGACAGGGCGCGCTGAAGCTTTCTTT; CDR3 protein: CASSRRLTGRAEAFF
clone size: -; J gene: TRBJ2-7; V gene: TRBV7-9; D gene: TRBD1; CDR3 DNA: TGTGCCAGCAGCCCTCGACAGGGGGAGTACGAGCAGTACTTC; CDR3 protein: CASSPRQGEYEQYF
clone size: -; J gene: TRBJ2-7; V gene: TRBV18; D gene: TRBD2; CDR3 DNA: TGTGCCAGCTCACCACCGACTAGCGGGAGTTACGAGCAGTACTTC; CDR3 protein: CASSPPTSGSYEQYF
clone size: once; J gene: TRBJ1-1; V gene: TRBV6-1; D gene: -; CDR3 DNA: TGTGCCAGCAGCCCCTGGGAGGCTTTCTTT; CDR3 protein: CASSPWEAFF
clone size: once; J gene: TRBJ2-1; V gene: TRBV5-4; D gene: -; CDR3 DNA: TGTGCCAGCAGCTTACTAGCCGGCGCCTACAATGAGCAGTTCTTC; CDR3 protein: CASSLLAGAYNEQFF
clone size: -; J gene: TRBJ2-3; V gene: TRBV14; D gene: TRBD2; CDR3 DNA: TGTGCCAGCAGCTACCGGGACTATCAAGATACGCAGTATTTT; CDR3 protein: CASSYRDYQDTQYF
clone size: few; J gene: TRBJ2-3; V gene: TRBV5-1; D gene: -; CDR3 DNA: TGCGCCAGCAGCTTGACAATCACAGATACGCAGTATTTT; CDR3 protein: CASSLTITDTQYF
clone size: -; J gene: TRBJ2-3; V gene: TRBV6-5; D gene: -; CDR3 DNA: TGTGCCAGCACCAGTACCGGGACTCATACGCAGTATTTT; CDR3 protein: CASTSTGTHTQYF
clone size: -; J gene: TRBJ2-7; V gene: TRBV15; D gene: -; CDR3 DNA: TGTGCCACCAGCAGAGACCTCGGCCGGGAGCAAACCTACGAGCAGTACTTC; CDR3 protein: CATSRDLGREQTYEQYF
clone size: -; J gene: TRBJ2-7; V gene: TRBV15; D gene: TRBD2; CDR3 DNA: TGTGCCACCAGGAGAGCGGGAGGCTCCTACGAGCAGTACTTC; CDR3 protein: CATRRAGGSYEQYF
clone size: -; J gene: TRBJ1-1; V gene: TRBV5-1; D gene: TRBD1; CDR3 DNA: TGCGCCAGCAGCTTCCAGGGGGGGATGAACACTGAAGCTTTCTTT; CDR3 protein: CASSFQGGMNTEAFF
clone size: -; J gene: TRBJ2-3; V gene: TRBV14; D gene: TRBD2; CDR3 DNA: TGTGCCAGCAGCCAAGTCCGGGGGGAAAGGCAGTATTTT; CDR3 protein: CASSQVRGERQYF
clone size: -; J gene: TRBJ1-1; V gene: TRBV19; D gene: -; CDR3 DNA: TGTGCCAGTAGTATGGGGAAGGGGAGAACTGAAGCTTTCTTT; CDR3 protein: CASSMGKGRTEAFF
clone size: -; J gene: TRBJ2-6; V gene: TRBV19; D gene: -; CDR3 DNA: TGTGCCAGTACCAGGACATTACGCTCTGGGGCCAACGTCCTGACTTTC; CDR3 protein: CASTRTLRSGANVLTF
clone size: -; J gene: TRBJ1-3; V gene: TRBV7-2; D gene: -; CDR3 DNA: TGTGCCAGCAGCCCTGGCGGGGCACTTGGAAACACCATATATTTT; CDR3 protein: CASSPGGALGNTIYF
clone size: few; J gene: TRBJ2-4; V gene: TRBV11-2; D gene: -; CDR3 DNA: TGTGCCAGCAGCTTAGATTCAACTAGTTCAACAGTTCAGTACTTC; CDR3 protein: CASSLDSTSSTVQYF
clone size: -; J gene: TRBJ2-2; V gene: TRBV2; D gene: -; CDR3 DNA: TGTGCCAGTACGGGAACAGTTAATTTCGCGAACACCGGGGAGCTGTTTTTT; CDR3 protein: CASTGTVNFANTGELFF
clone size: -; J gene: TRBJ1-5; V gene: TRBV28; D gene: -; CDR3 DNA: TGTGCCAGCAGTTCACTCCCCCGGGATAGCAATCAGCCCCAGCATTTT; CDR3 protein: CASSSLPRDSNQPQHF
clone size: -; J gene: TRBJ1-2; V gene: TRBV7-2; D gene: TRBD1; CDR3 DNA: TGTGCCAGCAGCTACGCCCCGGACAGGGGGACCTATGGCTACACCTTC; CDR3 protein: CASSYAPDRGTYGYTF
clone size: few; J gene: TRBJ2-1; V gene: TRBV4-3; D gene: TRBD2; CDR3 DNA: TGCGCCAGCAGCCAAGATCCGGGAGGCTACAATGAGCAGTTCTTC; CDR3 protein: CASSQDPGGYNEQFF
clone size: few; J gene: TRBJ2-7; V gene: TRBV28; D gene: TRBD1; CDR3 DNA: TGTGCCAGCAGTTCCGGGGACAGATCCTACGAGCAGTACTTC; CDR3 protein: CASSSGDRSYEQYF
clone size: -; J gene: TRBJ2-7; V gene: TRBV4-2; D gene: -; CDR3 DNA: TGTGCCAGCAGCCAAGATTGGAGGCTAGCTCCCTACGAGCAGTACTTC; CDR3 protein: CASSQDWRLAPYEQYF
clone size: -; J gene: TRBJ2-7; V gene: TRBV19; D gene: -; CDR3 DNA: TGTGCCAGTAGTTATCGGGGAGCGATGTACGAGCAGTACTTC; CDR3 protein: CASSYRGAMYEQYF
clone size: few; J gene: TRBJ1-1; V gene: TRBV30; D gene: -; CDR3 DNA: TGTGCCTGGAGGCCGGGGCGACGAAACACTGAAGCTTTCTTT; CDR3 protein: CAWRPGRRNTEAFF
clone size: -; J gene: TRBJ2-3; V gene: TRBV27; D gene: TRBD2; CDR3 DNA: TGTGCCAGCCGCCAACCGGGGCTAGCGGGAACAGATACGCAGTATTTT; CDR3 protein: CASRQPGLAGTDTQYF
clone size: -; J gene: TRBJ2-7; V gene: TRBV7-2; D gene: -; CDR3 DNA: TGTGCCAGCAGCCGGACGCGGGACTACGAGCAGTACTTC; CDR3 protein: CASSRTRDYEQYF
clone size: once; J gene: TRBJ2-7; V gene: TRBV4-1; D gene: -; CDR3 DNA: TGCGCCAGCAGCCAACCACCCCCTAGGACCGATCGCGAGCAGTACTTC; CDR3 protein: CASSQPPPRTDREQYF
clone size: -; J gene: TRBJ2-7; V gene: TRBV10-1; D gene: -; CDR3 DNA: TGCGCCAGCAGTGAGCACAGTCGGACCTACGAGCAGTACTTC; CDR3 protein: CASSEHSRTYEQYF
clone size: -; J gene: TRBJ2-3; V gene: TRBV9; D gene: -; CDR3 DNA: TGTGCCAGCAGCGTAGAGTGGGAGGCCCGTCCGGGTACGCAGTATTTT; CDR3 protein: CASSVEWEARPGTQYF
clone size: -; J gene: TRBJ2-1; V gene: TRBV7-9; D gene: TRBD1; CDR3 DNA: TGTGCCAGCAGCCGGACAGGGGGCTCCTACAATGAGCAGTTCTTC; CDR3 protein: CASSRTGGSYNEQFF
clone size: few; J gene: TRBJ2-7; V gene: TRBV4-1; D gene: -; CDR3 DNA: TGCGCCAGCAGCCAAGCTCCGGGACAAGGCTACGAGCAGTACTTC; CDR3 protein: CASSQAPGQGYEQYF
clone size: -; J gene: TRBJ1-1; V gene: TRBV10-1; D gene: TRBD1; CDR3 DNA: TGCGCCAGCAGCCGGGACAGGGGTAGGACTGAAGCTTTCTTT; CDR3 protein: CASSRDRGRTEAFF
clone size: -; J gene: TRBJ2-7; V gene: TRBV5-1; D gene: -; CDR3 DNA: TGCGCCAGCAGCTTCCAGGGGTCGTCCTACGAGCAGTACTTC; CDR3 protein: CASSFQGSSYEQYF
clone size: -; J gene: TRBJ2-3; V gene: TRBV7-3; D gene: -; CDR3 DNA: TGTGCCAGCAGCTTACAGGGGCCTCCCTCCACAGATACGCAGTATTTT; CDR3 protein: CASSLQGPPSTDTQYF
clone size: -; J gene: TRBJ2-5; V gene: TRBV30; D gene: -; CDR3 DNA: TGTGCCTGGGCCGGTCAGGGAGGGACCCAGTACTTC; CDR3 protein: CAWAGQGGTQYF
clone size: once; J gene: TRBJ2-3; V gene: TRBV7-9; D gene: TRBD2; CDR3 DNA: TGTGCCAGCAGCTTAGCCCGACTAGCGGGGAGCACAGATACGCAGTATTTT; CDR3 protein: CASSLARLAGSTDTQYF
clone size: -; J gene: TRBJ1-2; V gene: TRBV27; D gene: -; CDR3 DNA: TGTGCCAGCAGTTCTGGGGGGGTACAGACTAACTATGGCTACACCTTC; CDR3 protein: CASSSGGVQTNYGYTF
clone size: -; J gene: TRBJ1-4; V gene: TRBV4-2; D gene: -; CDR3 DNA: TGTGCCAGCAGCCAAGAGGGGTGGGGTAGACGGGATGAAAAACTGTTTTTT; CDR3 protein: CASSQEGWGRRDEKLFF
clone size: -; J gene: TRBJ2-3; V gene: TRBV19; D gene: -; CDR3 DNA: TGTGCCAGTAGTTCCCCGGGTCACAGACAGGATACGCAGTATTTT; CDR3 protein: CASSSPGHRQDTQYF
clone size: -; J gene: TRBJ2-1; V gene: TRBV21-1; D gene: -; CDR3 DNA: TGTGCCAGCAGCAAAAATCTTCAGGTCCCTTACAATGAGCAGTTCTTC; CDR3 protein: CASSKNLQVPYNEQFF